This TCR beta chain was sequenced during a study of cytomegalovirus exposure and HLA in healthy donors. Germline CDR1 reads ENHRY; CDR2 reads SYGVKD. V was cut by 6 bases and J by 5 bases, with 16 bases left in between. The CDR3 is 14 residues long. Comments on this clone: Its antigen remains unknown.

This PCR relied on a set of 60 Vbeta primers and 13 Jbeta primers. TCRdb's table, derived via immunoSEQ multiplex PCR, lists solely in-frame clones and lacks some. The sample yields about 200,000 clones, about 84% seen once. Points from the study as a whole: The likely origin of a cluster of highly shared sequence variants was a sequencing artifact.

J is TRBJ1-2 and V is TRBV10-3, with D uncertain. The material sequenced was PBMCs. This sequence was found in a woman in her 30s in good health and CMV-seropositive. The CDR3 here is CAISPNSGVYGYTF. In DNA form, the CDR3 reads TGTGCCATCAGCCCTAACTCCGGGGTTTATGGCTACACCTTC.